A single sample gave rise to the 24 T cell receptor beta chains below, sequenced in a study of CD8+CD57+ T cells in acquired aplastic anemia. According to the study, genomic DNA was the template for TCR beta VDJ and CDR3 profiling. TCRdb reanalysed the reads using MiXCR and keeps one entry per CDR3 protein. The sample has about 210,000 distinct CDR3 sequences, about 59% seen once. Sample: sorted CD4+, CD8+, or CD8+CD57+ T cells (not recorded which) from PBMCs. These receptors were taken from a human donor in good health.

The genes are TRBV7-9 and TRBJ2-7; TRBD2 matches at 10 bases. The germline CDR1 and CDR2 sequences are SEHNR and FQNEAQ (reference sequence). The CDR3 consists of 14 residues. The CDR3 protein is CASGGLAGEREQYF. In DNA, the CDR3 is TGTGCGAGCGGGGGGCTAGCGGGAGAGAGGGAGCAGTACTTC.

The chain employs TRBV5-6 and TRBJ1-5; weak D call: TRBD1 (5 bases). Germline-derived CDR1 and CDR2 are SGHDT and YYEEEE. Trimming took off 2 bases at V and 2 bases at J, with 14 bases between the two ends. The CDR3 is 16 residues long. CDR3 region: CASSFATTGGNQPQHF. The CDR3 DNA sequence: TGTGCCAGCAGCTTCGCGACAACGGGGGGCAATCAGCCCCAGCATTTT. Filled out from reference TRBV5-6 and TRBJ1-5, the complete variable domain reads DAGVTQSPTHLIKTRGQQVTLRCSPKSGHDTVSWYQQALGQGPQFIFQYYEEEERQRGNFPDRFSGHQFPNYSSELNVNALLLGDSALYLCASSFATTGGNQPQHFGDGTRLSIL.

The gene calls are TRBV10-3 and TRBJ1-1; possibly TRBD1 for D (5 bases). Germline V lookup: CDR1 ENHRY, CDR2 SYGVKD. V was clipped by 7 bases and J by 4 bases, with 13 bases between them. This CDR3 has 13 residues. This CDR3 is CAIIGGLSTEAFF. Written as DNA, the CDR3 is TGTGCCATCATTGGGGGACTCTCCACTGAAGCTTTCTTT.

The genes are TRBV7-9 and TRBJ2-3; 9 positions agree with TRBD1. J lost 0 bases, V lost 5 bases, and 3 bases had no gene match. This CDR3 contains 15 residues. From germline, CDR1 is SEHNR and CDR2 FQNEAQ (reference sequence). The CDR3 DNA is TGTGCCAGCAGCCACAGGGGGCTCAGCACAGATACGCAGTATTTT. Its protein product is CASSHRGLSTDTQYF.

This sequence joins TRBV9 and TRBJ2-4, with D unresolved. The CDR3 spans 12 residues. Germline CDR1 is SGDLS and CDR2 is YYNGEE. The ends were cut back, 3 bases at V and 7 bases at J, with 8 bases in the middle. This CDR3 reads CASSGPENIQYF. CDR3 in DNA: TGTGCCAGCAGCGGCCCAGAGAACATTCAGTACTTC.

Points on this clonotype: Germline is not matched at one junction end, which may reflect a read error. The chain employs TRBV2 and TRBJ1-3, with 8 bases identical to TRBD1. There are 12 residues in the CDR3. CDR1 and CDR2 from the germline V gene are SNHLY and FYNNEI. The CDR3 loop is CASSGQGNTIHF. The CDR3 DNA is TGTGCCAGCAGTGGACAGGGGAACACCATACATTTT.

This clonotype has a single count. J is TRBJ1-5 and V is TRBV12-5, with a tentative D call TRBD1 (6 bases). Per the germline V gene, CDR1 is LGHNT and CDR2 is FRNRAP. The CDR3 runs 13 residues. The V and J ends lost 6 bases and 9 bases respectively, with 15 bases between them. Here the CDR3 reads CASGRDTLGPQHF. The CDR3 DNA sequence: TGTGCTAGTGGAAGGGACACCCTGGGGCCCCAGCATTTT.

This clonotype was seen only a few times. This chain connects TRBV10-1 to TRBJ2-2, with D perhaps matching TRBD1 or TRBD2 (5 bases each). From germline, CDR1 is WNHNN and CDR2 SYGVQD (reference sequence). There are 15 residues in the CDR3. V was cut by 11 bases and J by 0 bases, with 16 bases left in between. In DNA form, the CDR3 reads TGCGCCTCTCAGCCGCCGGGACCGAACACCGGGGAGCTGTTTTTT. Its translation: CASQPPGPNTGELFF.

The V and J genes are TRBV10-3 and TRBJ1-2; unclear D gene. The V end was cut by 8 bases, the J end by 3 bases, with 13 bases between. CDR3 length: 13 residues. Germline CDR1 and CDR2: ENHRY and SYGVKD. The CDR3: CAIGVAADYGYTF. The CDR3 nucleotides read TGTGCCATCGGTGTTGCCGCCGACTATGGCTACACCTTC.

The chain uses TRBV6-6 and TRBJ2-5, with 15 bases fitting TRBD2. CDR3 length: 16 residues. The ends lost 6 bases at V and 4 bases at J; junction bases unmatched: 6. The germline V gene has CDR1 MNHNY and CDR2 SVGAGI (reference sequence). The CDR3 spells CASSHRTSGRAETQYF. CDR3 DNA: TGTGCCAGCAGCCACCGGACTAGCGGGAGGGCAGAGACCCAGTACTTC.

The chain links TRBV29-1 to TRBJ1-4, with 10 bases identical to TRBD1. The CDR3 is 13 amino acids. The V segment lost 6 bases and the J segment 6 bases; nucleotides outside the gene matches: 4. The germline V gene has CDR1 SQVTM and CDR2 ANQGSEA. The CDR3 bases are TGCAGCGTAGGGACAGGGGCACATGAAAAACTGTTTTTT. This gives the protein CSVGTGAHEKLFF.

The chain is built from TRBV4-3 and TRBJ1-2; 12 positions agree with TRBD1. V shed 3 bases and J 8 bases; nucleotides not matched to a gene: 4. CDR1 is LGHNA, CDR2 YSLEER, per germline. This CDR3 is built from 14 residues. CDR3 sequence: CASSQGQGAEGYTF. In nucleotides, the CDR3 is TGCGCCAGCAGCCAGGGACAGGGGGCGGAAGGCTACACCTTC.

The chain is built from TRBV20-1 and TRBJ2-7; 7 nucleotides match TRBD1. Germline V gene sequence: CDR1 DFQATT, CDR2 SNEGSKA (reference sequence). Unmatched junction bases numbered 17, after V lost 3 bases and J lost 3 bases. The CDR3 is 17 amino acids. The CDR3 DNA follows: TGCAGTGCTAGCTACACTGACAGGGCCTACTTTCACTACGAGCAGTACTTC. Protein sequence: CSASYTDRAYFHYEQYF.

The chain is built from TRBV7-8 and TRBJ2-7; perhaps TRBD1 as D (5 bases). The V and J ends lost 5 bases and 6 bases respectively, with 8 bases between them. Germline assignment: CDR1 SGHVS and CDR2 FQNEAQ. The CDR3 has 11 amino acids. The CDR3 protein is CASSKGIEQYF. The CDR3 coding sequence is TGTGCCAGCAGCAAGGGGATCGAGCAGTACTTC. Supplemented by reference TRBV7-8 and TRBJ2-7, the full variable domain reads GAGVSQSPRYKVAKRGQDVALRCDPISGHVSLFWYQQALGQGPEFLTYFQNEAQLDKSGLPSDRFFAERPEGSVSTLKIQRTQQEDSAVYLCASSKGIEQYFGPGTRLTVT.

The chain uses TRBV10-3 and TRBJ1-1; D is uncertain. Trimming pared 3 bases from V and 1 base from J, leaving 6 bases between. This CDR3 has 13 residues. CDR1 and CDR2 (germline): ENHRY, SYGVKD. CDR3 protein: CAISEGGNTEAFF. As DNA, the CDR3 is TGTGCCATCAGTGAAGGAGGGAACACTGAAGCTTTCTTT.

The rearrangement links TRBV29-1 to TRBJ2-5; 11 positions match TRBD2. Trimming removed 6 bases from V and 5 bases from J; junction bases left unmatched: 5. Germline V gives CDR1 SQVTM, CDR2 ANQGSEA. The CDR3 extends over 13 amino acids. The CDR3 DNA follows: TGCAGCGTCGATAGCGGGAGGGCGGAGACCCAGTACTTC. This gives the protein CSVDSGRAETQYF.

The V call is TRBV5-1, the J call TRBJ2-3, with TRBD2 identical over 12 bases. J was trimmed by 4 bases and V by 0 bases; bases with no gene match: 6. The germline V gene has CDR1 SGHRS and CDR2 YFSETQ. The CDR3 runs to 17 residues. CDR3 DNA sequence: TGCGCCAGCAGCTTGGTGGGGCTAGCGGGAGGGGCAGATACGCAGTATTTT. It specifies CASSLVGLAGGADTQYF.

The V gene is TRBV29-1, the J gene TRBJ1-1; the match to TRBD1 covers 8 bases. CDR3 size: 14 residues. CDR1 is SQVTM and CDR2 is ANQGSEA in the germline V gene. V was pared by 4 bases and J by 0 bases, with 4 bases of the junction left unmatched. The CDR3 loop is CSVAAGGLNTEAFF. The DNA of the CDR3 is TGCAGCGTTGCCGCAGGGGGCCTGAACACTGAAGCTTTCTTT.

The chain recombines TRBV12-3 or TRBV12-4 with TRBJ2-5; tentatively, D is TRBD1 (6 bases). V was trimmed by 5 bases and J by 0 bases, leaving 13 bases between them. CDR3 length: 15 amino acids. The CDR3 DNA is TGTGCCAGCAGTGCAGACAGGAAGTACCAAGAGACCCAGTACTTC. Translated: CASSADRKYQETQYF.

The V gene is TRBV2, the J gene TRBJ2-5; no clear D gene. The CDR3 is 15 residues long. Germline V gene sequence: CDR1 SNHLY, CDR2 FYNNEI. V lost 1 base and J lost 0, with 9 bases in between. CDR3 loop: CASSEGLWDQETQYF. The CDR3, as DNA: TGTGCCAGCAGTGAAGGGTTATGGGACCAAGAGACCCAGTACTTC.

This chain links TRBV7-9 with TRBJ2-7; the D is unclear. V lost 6 bases, J lost 2 bases, and 20 bases lay in between. CDR1 and CDR2 (germline): SEHNR, FQNEAQ (reference sequence). The CDR3 loop spans 16 amino acids. DNA of the CDR3: TGTGCCAGCAGTTACGCGATCCCGGACCCAGCCTACGAGCAGTACTTC. This encodes CASSYAIPDPAYEQYF.

This clonotype was counted between two and nine times. V is TRBV10-3 and J is TRBJ2-5, with a tentative D call TRBD2 (5 bases). Germline values: CDR1 ENHRY, CDR2 SYGVKD. The CDR3 consists of 13 residues. Trimming cost V 4 bases and J 6 bases, with 12 bases left between them. CDR3 sequence: CAISVNSEQTQYF. Here the CDR3 DNA reads TGTGCCATCAGTGTAAATAGCGAGCAGACCCAGTACTTC.

The chain couples TRBV5-6 to TRBJ1-2; TRBD1 matches 8 bases. CDR3 length: 15 amino acids. Looked up from germline, CDR1 is SGHDT and CDR2 is YYEEEE. With V trimmed by 4 bases and J by 5 bases, 10 bases remained unmatched. The CDR3 region is CASSPGGQALYGYTF. Here the CDR3 DNA reads TGTGCCAGCAGCCCTGGGGGACAGGCCTTGTATGGCTACACCTTC. Full variable domain (missing parts from reference TRBV5-6 and TRBJ1-2): DAGVTQSPTHLIKTRGQQVTLRCSPKSGHDTVSWYQQALGQGPQFIFQYYEEEERQRGNFPDRFSGHQFPNYSSELNVNALLLGDSALYLCASSPGGQALYGYTFGSGTRLTVV.

The chain carries TRBV18 and TRBJ2-2; tentatively, D is TRBD2 (6 bases). Germline lookup yields CDR1 KGHSH and CDR2 LQKENI. The CDR3 is made up of 15 amino acids. V lost 3 bases to trimming and J lost 7 bases, with 15 bases between them. DNA for the CDR3: TGTGCCAGCTCACCCGCGGGACTCACGGTCGGGGAGCTGTTTTTT. Encoded protein: CASSPAGLTVGELFF. Looking up the rest from reference TRBV18 and TRBJ2-2 gives the full variable domain: NAGVMQNPRHLVRRRGQEARLRCSPMKGHSHVYWYRQLPEEGLKFMVYLQKENIIDESGMPKERFSAEFPKEGPSILRIQQVVRGDSAAYFCASSPAGLTVGELFFGEGSRLTVL.